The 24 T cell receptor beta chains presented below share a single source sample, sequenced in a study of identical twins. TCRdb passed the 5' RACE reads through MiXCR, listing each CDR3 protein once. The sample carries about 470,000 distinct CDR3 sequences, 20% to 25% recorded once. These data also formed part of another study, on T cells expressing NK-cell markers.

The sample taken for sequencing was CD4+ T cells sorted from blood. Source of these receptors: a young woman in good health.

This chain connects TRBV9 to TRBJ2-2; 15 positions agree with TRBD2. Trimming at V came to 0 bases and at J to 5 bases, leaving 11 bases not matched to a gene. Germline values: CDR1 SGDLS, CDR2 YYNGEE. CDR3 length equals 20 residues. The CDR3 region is CASSVGYRTSGRARTGELFF. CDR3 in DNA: TGTGCCAGCAGCGTAGGTTATAGGACTAGCGGGAGGGCCAGGACCGGGGAGCTGTTTTTT.

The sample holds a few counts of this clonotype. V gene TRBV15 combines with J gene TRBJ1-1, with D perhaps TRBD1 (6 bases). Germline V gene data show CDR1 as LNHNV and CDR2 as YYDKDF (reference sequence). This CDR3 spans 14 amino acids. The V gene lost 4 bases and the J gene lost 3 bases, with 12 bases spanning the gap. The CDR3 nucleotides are TGTGCCACCAGCAAACAGGGAGGAGACACTGAAGCTTTCTTT. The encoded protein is CATSKQGGDTEAFF.

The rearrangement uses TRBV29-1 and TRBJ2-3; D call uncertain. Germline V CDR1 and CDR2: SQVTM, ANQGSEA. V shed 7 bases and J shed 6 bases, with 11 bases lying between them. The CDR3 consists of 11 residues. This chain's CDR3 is CSGLKRDTQYF. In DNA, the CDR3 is TGCAGCGGCCTGAAAAGGGATACGCAGTATTTT.

The CDR3 sequence is CASARLAGDPHEQYF. CDR3 sequence (DNA): TGTGCCAGCGCGAGACTAGCGGGAGATCCCCACGAGCAGTACTTC. The rearrangement uses TRBV12-3 or TRBV12-4 and TRBJ2-7; 12 nucleotides align to TRBD2. Germline trimming cut 8 bases from V and 5 bases from J; bases unmatched to any gene: 10. The CDR3 spans 15 residues.

For the CDR3, the DNA is TGTGCCATCAGTACAGCAGGGATGGTGAACACTGAAGCTTTCTTT. Amino acid sequence: CAISTAGMVNTEAFF. This chain links TRBV10-3 with TRBJ1-1; a possible D gene is TRBD1 (5 bases). The CDR3 length is 15 residues. Germline lookup yields CDR1 ENHRY and CDR2 SYGVKD. V lost 5 bases to trimming and J lost 0 bases, with 13 bases between them.

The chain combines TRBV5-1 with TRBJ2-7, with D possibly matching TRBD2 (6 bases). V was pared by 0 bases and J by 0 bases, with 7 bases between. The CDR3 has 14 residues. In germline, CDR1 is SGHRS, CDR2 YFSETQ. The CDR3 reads CASSLVSGSYEQYF. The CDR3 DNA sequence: TGCGCCAGCAGCTTGGTTAGCGGCTCCTACGAGCAGTACTTC.

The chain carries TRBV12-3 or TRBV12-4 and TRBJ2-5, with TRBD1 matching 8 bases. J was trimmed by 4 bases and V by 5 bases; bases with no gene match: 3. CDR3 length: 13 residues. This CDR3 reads CASSPTGGETQYF. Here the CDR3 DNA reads TGTGCCAGCAGTCCCACAGGGGGAGAGACCCAGTACTTC.

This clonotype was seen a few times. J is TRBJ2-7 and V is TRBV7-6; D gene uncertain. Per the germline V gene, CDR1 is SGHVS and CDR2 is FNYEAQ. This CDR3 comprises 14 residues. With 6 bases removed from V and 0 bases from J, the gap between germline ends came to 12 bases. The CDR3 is CASSYRYGSYEQYF. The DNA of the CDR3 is TGTGCCAGCAGTTATAGATACGGCTCCTACGAGCAGTACTTC.

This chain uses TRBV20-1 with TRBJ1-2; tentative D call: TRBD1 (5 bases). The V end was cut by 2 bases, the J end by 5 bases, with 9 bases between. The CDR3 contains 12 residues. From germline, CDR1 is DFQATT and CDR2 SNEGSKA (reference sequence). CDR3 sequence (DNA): TGCAGTGCTAGAAGGGACCGGTATGGCTACACCTTC. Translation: CSARRDRYGYTF.

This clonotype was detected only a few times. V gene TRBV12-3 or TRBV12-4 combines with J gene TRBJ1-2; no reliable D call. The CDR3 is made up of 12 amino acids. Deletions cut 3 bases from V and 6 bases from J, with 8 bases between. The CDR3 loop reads CASSFRGNGYTF. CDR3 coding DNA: TGTGCCAGCAGTTTCCGCGGAAATGGCTACACCTTC.

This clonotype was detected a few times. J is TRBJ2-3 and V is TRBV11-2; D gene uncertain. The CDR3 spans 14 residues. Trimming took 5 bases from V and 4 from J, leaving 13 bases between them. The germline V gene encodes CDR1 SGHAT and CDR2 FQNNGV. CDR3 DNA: TGTGCCAGCAGCCCCTATAGAAGCGCAGATACGCAGTATTTT. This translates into CASSPYRSADTQYF.

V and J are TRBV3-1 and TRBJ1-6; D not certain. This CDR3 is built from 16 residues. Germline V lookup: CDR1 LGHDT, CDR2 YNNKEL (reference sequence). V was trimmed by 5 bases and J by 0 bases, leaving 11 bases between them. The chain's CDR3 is CASSERPSSYNSPLHF. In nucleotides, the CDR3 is TGTGCCAGCAGCGAGCGTCCGAGCTCCTATAATTCACCCCTCCACTTT.

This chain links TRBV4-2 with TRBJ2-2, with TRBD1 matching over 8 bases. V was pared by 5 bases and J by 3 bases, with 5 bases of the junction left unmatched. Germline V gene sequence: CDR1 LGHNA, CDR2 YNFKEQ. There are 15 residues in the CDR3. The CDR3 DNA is TGTGCCAGCAGCGAGAACAGGGGGGACACCGGGGAGCTGTTTTTT. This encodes CASSENRGDTGELFF.

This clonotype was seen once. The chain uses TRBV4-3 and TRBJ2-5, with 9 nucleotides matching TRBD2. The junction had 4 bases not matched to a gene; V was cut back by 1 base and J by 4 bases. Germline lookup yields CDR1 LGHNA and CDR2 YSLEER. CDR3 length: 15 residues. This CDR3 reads CASSQGGTSTETQYF. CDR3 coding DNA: TGCGCCAGCAGCCAAGGGGGGACTAGCACAGAGACCCAGTACTTC.

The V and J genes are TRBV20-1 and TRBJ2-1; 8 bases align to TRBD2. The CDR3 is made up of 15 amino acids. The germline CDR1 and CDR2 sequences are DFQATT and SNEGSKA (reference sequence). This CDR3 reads CRNTGGLASPNEQFF. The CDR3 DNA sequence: TGCAGGAACACAGGAGGACTAGCCTCCCCCAATGAGCAGTTCTTC.

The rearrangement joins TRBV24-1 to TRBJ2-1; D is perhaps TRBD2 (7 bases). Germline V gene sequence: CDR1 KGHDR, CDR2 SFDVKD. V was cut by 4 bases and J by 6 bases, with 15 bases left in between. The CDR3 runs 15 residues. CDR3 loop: CATSDSGGPFNEQFF. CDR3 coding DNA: TGTGCCACCAGTGACTCGGGGGGCCCGTTCAATGAGCAGTTCTTC.

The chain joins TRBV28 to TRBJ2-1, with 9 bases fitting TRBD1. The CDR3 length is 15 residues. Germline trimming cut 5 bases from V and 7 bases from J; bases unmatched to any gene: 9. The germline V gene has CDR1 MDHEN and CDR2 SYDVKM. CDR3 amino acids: CASSTPGTGPNEQFF. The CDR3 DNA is TGTGCCAGCAGTACCCCGGGGACAGGGCCTAATGAGCAGTTCTTC.

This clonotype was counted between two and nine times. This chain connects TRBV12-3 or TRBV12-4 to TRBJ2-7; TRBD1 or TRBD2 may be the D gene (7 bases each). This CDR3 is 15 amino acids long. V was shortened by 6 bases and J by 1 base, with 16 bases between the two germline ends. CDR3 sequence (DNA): TGTGCCAGCAGGAGGGCCCAGGGGGGGTCCTACGAGCAGTACTTC. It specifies CASRRAQGGSYEQYF.

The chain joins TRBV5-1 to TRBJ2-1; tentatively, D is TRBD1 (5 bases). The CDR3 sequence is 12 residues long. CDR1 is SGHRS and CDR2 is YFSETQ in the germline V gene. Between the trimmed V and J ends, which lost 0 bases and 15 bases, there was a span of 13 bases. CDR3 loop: CASSLDGAALFF. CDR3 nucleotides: TGCGCCAGCAGCTTGGATGGGGCCGCCCTGTTCTTC.

CDR3 nucleotide sequence: TGCAGTGCTAGAGATCCCAACCAAGAGACCCAGTACTTC. This sequence encodes CSARDPNQETQYF. This chain connects TRBV20-1 to TRBJ2-5; D is ambiguous. This CDR3 is built from 13 residues. The germline V gene has CDR1 DFQATT and CDR2 SNEGSKA (reference sequence). The V end lost 0 bases, the J end lost 0 bases, and 5 bases lay between the germline ends.

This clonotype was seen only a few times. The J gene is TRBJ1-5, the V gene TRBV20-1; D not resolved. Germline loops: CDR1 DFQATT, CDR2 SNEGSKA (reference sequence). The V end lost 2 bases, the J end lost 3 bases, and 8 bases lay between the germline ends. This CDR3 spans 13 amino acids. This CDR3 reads CSARRDPNQPQHF. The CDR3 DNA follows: TGCAGTGCTAGACGAGACCCCAATCAGCCCCAGCATTTT.

CDR3 DNA sequence: TGTGCCAGCAGTCCAGCGGGAGGACTGGACTACACCTTC. It codes for CASSPAGGLDYTF. V is TRBV6-2 or TRBV6-3 and J is TRBJ1-2; D call uncertain. Germline V lookup: CDR1 MNHEY, CDR2 SVGEGT. Trimming removed 5 bases at V and 10 bases at J, with 17 bases between. The CDR3 runs 13 residues.

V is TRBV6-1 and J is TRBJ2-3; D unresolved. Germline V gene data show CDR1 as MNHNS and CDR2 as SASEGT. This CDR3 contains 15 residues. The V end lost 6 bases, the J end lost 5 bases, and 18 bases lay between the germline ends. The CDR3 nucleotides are TGTGCCAGCAGCCTCAGGAGAGGTAGTATAGATACGCAGTATTTT. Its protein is CASSLRRGSIDTQYF.

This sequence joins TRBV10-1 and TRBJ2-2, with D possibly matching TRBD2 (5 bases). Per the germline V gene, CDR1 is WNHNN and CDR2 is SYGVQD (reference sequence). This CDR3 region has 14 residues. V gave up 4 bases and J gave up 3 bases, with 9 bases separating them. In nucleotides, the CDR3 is TGCGCCAGCAGTGCGGGGATTTACACCGGGGAGCTGTTTTTT. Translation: CASSAGIYTGELFF.